The 22 T cell receptor beta chains reported below all come from one sample, sequenced in a study of blood T cell repertoires in COVID-19. Sequenced by immunoSEQ multiplex PCR; TCRdb stores in-frame clones only, minus some. This table holds some 700,000 clones, just under 90% found once. Sequencing was performed on peripheral blood. Source of these receptors: a woman younger than 30 with acute or convalescent COVID-19.

V gene TRBV7-9 combines with J gene TRBJ2-5, with no clear D. Germline assignment: CDR1 SEHNR and CDR2 FQNEAQ (reference sequence). The V and J ends lost 5 bases and 2 bases respectively, with 6 bases between them. CDR3 length equals 12 residues. For the CDR3, the DNA is TGTGCCAGCAGCCGCCTACAAGAGACCCAGTACTTC. The encoded protein is CASSRLQETQYF.

The CDR3 DNA is TGTGCCAGCAGTGCTCGACAGGGGAGCTCCTATAATTCACCCCTCCACTTT. Its translation is CASSARQGSSYNSPLHF. V usage is TRBV25-1 and J usage is TRBJ1-6; 8 bases agree with TRBD1. The CDR3 extends over 17 amino acids. Germline values: CDR1 MGHDK, CDR2 SYGVNS. Trimming at V came to 4 bases and at J to 0 bases, leaving 5 bases not matched to a gene.

The gene calls are TRBV24-1 and TRBJ1-5; D uncertain. The V and J ends lost 4 bases and 4 bases respectively, with 16 bases between them. The CDR3 spans 16 residues. Germline values: CDR1 KGHDR, CDR2 SFDVKD. CDR3 in amino acids: CATSDPGDDNNQPQHF. The CDR3 DNA reads TGTGCCACCAGTGACCCCGGCGATGACAATAATCAGCCCCAGCATTTT.

This sequence joins TRBV2 and TRBJ2-7; D perhaps matches TRBD1 (5 bases). V was trimmed by 4 bases and J by 1 base, leaving 8 bases between them. CDR3 length: 13 amino acids. CDR1 and CDR2 from the germline V gene are SNHLY and FYNNEI. CDR3 coding DNA: TGTGCCAGCAGTGGACAGAATTCCTACGAGCAGTACTTC. Translation: CASSGQNSYEQYF.

The CDR3 spells CASSLGEASNQPQHF. DNA of the CDR3: TGTGCCAGCTCTCTTGGTGAGGCTAGCAATCAGCCCCAGCATTTT. This chain links TRBV18 with TRBJ1-5, with D unclear. Germline V gene data show CDR1 as KGHSH and CDR2 as LQKENI. CDR3 length: 15 amino acids. The V end was cut by 6 bases, the J end by 0 bases, with 12 bases between. The whole variable domain, remainder taken from reference TRBV18 and TRBJ1-5, is NAGVMQNPRHLVRRRGQEARLRCSPMKGHSHVYWYRQLPEEGLKFMVYLQKENIIDESGMPKERFSAEFPKEGPSILRIQQVVRGDSAAYFCASSLGEASNQPQHFGDGTRLSIL.

The rearrangement joins TRBV13 to TRBJ1-1; 7 bases match TRBD1. Unmatched junction bases numbered 19, after V lost 9 bases and J lost 12 bases. The CDR3 has 14 amino acids. CDR1 is PRHDT, CDR2 FYEKMQ, per germline (reference sequence). CDR3 protein: CASSPRRDSAKSFF. In DNA, the CDR3 is TGTGCCAGTTCGCCAAGACGGGACAGTGCTAAATCTTTCTTT.

The CDR3 region has the DNA TGTGCCAGCTTACTGCCTGGGGCCTATCAAGCGGATACGCAGTATTTT. This gives the protein CASLLPGAYQADTQYF. The chain uses TRBV2 and TRBJ2-3, with D tentatively TRBD1 (5 bases). CDR1 is SNHLY and CDR2 is FYNNEI in the germline V gene. This CDR3 region has 16 residues. Trimming removed 8 bases from V and 6 bases from J, with 24 bases in between.

This clone was seen once. The chain has TRBV19 and TRBJ1-4; the match to TRBD1 covers 9 bases. Germline assignment: CDR1 LNHDA and CDR2 SQIVND (reference sequence). V lost 6 bases, J lost 6 bases, and 5 bases stayed unmatched. The length of the CDR3 is 14 residues. CDR3 in DNA: TGTGCCAGTAGGGGGGACAGGGTCCATGAAAAACTGTTTTTT. It translates to CASRGDRVHEKLFF.

The J gene is TRBJ1-1, the V gene TRBV19; D possibly corresponds to TRBD1 (5 bases). This CDR3 region has 16 residues. Trimming took 5 bases from V and 1 from J, leaving 17 bases between them. CDR1 and CDR2 (germline): LNHDA, SQIVND (reference sequence). The CDR3, as DNA: TGTGCCAGTAGTTGGCATTCCCCAGGGTCGAACACTGAAGCTTTCTTT. It yields the protein CASSWHSPGSNTEAFF.

This chain uses TRBV5-5 with TRBJ1-1; 7 bases align to TRBD1. The V gene's germline CDR1 is SGHKS and CDR2 YYEKEE (reference sequence). The trim removed 4 bases at V and 1 base at J, leaving 4 bases unmatched. The CDR3 runs 14 residues. In DNA, the CDR3 is TGTGCCAGCAGCGAGGGACAGCAGAACACTGAAGCTTTCTTT. It codes for CASSEGQQNTEAFF. Drawing the rest from reference TRBV5-5 and TRBJ1-1, the complete variable domain is DAGVTQSPTHLIKTRGQQVTLRCSPISGHKSVSWYQQVLGQGPQFIFQYYEKEERGRGNFPDRFSARQFPNYSSELNVNALLLGDSALYLCASSEGQQNTEAFFGQGTRLTVV.

V and J are TRBV5-1 and TRBJ2-1, with 9 positions matching TRBD1. The trim removed 3 bases at V and 5 bases at J, leaving 6 bases unmatched. Germline V gene data show CDR1 as SGHRS and CDR2 as YFSETQ. This CDR3 is built from 15 residues. The CDR3 DNA reads TGCGCCAGCAGCTCACAGGGGGCGCCGAACAATGAGCAGTTCTTC. Protein product: CASSSQGAPNNEQFF.

V usage is TRBV4-3 and J usage is TRBJ2-1; TRBD1 aligns across 8 bases. Germline CDR1 reads LGHNA; CDR2 reads YSLEER. Germline trimming cut 4 bases from V and 0 bases from J; bases unmatched to any gene: 2. This CDR3 has 15 amino acids. CDR3 region: CASSPTGASYNEQFF. In nucleotides, the CDR3 is TGCGCCAGCAGCCCGACAGGGGCCTCCTACAATGAGCAGTTCTTC.

The chain uses TRBV18 and TRBJ2-7, with D possibly TRBD1 on 6 matching bases. The germline gives CDR1 KGHSH, CDR2 LQKENI. The CDR3 runs to 14 residues. Trimming pared 6 bases from V and 2 bases from J, leaving 14 bases between. CDR3 sequence (DNA): TGTGCCAGCTCCCGGACAGTGCCCCCCTACGAGCAGTACTTC. Translated: CASSRTVPPYEQYF.

This clone was seen a handful of times. The chain links TRBV5-4 to TRBJ2-1; 8 positions match TRBD2. CDR1 SGHNT and CDR2 YYREEE come from the germline V gene (reference sequence). The CDR3 length is 15 residues. With V trimmed by 4 bases and J by 5 bases, 8 bases remained unmatched. The CDR3 loop is CASSDQTSANNEQFF. The CDR3, as DNA: TGTGCCAGCAGCGATCAGACTAGCGCCAACAATGAGCAGTTCTTC. Full variable domain (rest looked up from reference TRBV5-4 and TRBJ2-1): ETGVTQSPTHLIKTRGQQVTLRCSSQSGHNTVSWYQQALGQGPQFIFQYYREEENGRGNFPPRFSGLQFPNYSSELNVNALELDDSALYLCASSDQTSANNEQFFGPGTRLTVL.

The chain uses TRBV6-5 and TRBJ1-1, with D possibly TRBD1 on 5 matching bases. The V end was cut by 4 bases, the J end by 4 bases, with 13 bases between. This CDR3 contains 14 residues. Germline CDR1 and CDR2: MNHEY and SVGAGI. The CDR3 is CASSSSWGGTEAFF. The CDR3 nucleotides read TGTGCCAGCAGTTCGTCATGGGGGGGCACTGAAGCTTTCTTT.

V usage is TRBV6-5 and J usage is TRBJ2-3; possibly TRBD1 for D (6 bases). Germline CDR1 MNHEY, CDR2 SVGAGI. The CDR3 loop spans 15 amino acids. The V and J ends lost 6 bases and 1 base respectively, with 14 bases between them. DNA of the CDR3: TGTGCCAGCAGCAGGACCGAGGGGGGCACAGATACGCAGTATTTT. Its protein is CASSRTEGGTDTQYF.

The chain joins TRBV28 to TRBJ1-5; a possible D gene is TRBD1 (6 bases). Between the trimmed V and J ends, which lost 10 bases and 1 base, there was a span of 17 bases. CDR3 length equals 15 residues. Germline values: CDR1 MDHEN, CDR2 SYDVKM. This chain's CDR3 is CATRGGGRSNQPQHF. CDR3 DNA sequence: TGTGCCACCCGCGGCGGGGGGCGAAGCAATCAGCCCCAGCATTTT. The full variable domain, in which reference TRBV28 and TRBJ1-5 provide the parts outside the CDR3, is DVKVTQSSRYLVKRTGEKVFLECVQDMDHENMFWYRQDPGLGLRLIYFSYDVKMKEKGDIPEGYSVSREKKERFSLILESASTNQTSMYLCATRGGGRSNQPQHFGDGTRLSIL.

This sequence joins TRBV5-4 and TRBJ1-1; tentatively, D is TRBD1 (6 bases). Germline CDR1 reads SGHNT; CDR2 reads YYREEE (reference sequence). With 1 base removed from V and 1 base from J, the gap between germline ends came to 8 bases. The CDR3 is 14 residues long. CDR3 DNA sequence: TGTGCCAGCAGCTTGCAGGGGCGGAACACTGAAGCTTTCTTT. Translation gives CASSLQGRNTEAFF.

The genes are TRBV6-5 and TRBJ1-6; D gene ambiguous. V gave up 6 bases and J gave up 9 bases, with 18 bases separating them. Germline assignment: CDR1 MNHEY and CDR2 SVGAGI. This CDR3 contains 15 residues. CDR3 region: CASSPGSLRGSPLHF. Here the CDR3 DNA reads TGTGCCAGCAGCCCCGGATCTCTTCGGGGTTCACCCCTCCACTTT.

The chain combines TRBV6-5 with TRBJ1-1; D not resolved. CDR3 length: 13 residues. Germline CDR1 and CDR2: MNHEY and SVGAGI. The V and J ends lost 7 bases and 1 base respectively, with 10 bases between them. The CDR3 DNA reads TGTGCCAGCAAAGGACTCCCGAACACTGAAGCTTTCTTT. It translates to CASKGLPNTEAFF.

The chain employs TRBV5-4 and TRBJ1-1, with TRBD1 identical over 10 bases. Germline V gene sequence: CDR1 SGHNT, CDR2 YYREEE (reference sequence). This CDR3 comprises 17 residues. V lost 2 bases to trimming and J lost 5 bases; unmatched junction nucleotides: 12. The CDR3 bases are TGTGCCAGCAGCTTCGGATCCGGGACAGGGGATCTAACTGAAGCTTTCTTT. Translation gives CASSFGSGTGDLTEAFF. Supplemented by reference TRBV5-4 and TRBJ1-1, the full variable domain reads ETGVTQSPTHLIKTRGQQVTLRCSSQSGHNTVSWYQQALGQGPQFIFQYYREEENGRGNFPPRFSGLQFPNYSSELNVNALELDDSALYLCASSFGSGTGDLTEAFFGQGTRLTVV.

The chain links TRBV9 to TRBJ1-2; possible D gene TRBD1, 5 bases. Germline V gene lookup returns CDR1 SGDLS and CDR2 YYNGEE. Trimming removed 0 bases from V and 9 bases from J, with 18 bases in between. The CDR3 is 15 amino acids. CDR3 nucleotides: TGTGCCAGCAGCGTAGATGCAGGGATGATTTCGAGCTACACCTTC. Translation: CASSVDAGMISSYTF.